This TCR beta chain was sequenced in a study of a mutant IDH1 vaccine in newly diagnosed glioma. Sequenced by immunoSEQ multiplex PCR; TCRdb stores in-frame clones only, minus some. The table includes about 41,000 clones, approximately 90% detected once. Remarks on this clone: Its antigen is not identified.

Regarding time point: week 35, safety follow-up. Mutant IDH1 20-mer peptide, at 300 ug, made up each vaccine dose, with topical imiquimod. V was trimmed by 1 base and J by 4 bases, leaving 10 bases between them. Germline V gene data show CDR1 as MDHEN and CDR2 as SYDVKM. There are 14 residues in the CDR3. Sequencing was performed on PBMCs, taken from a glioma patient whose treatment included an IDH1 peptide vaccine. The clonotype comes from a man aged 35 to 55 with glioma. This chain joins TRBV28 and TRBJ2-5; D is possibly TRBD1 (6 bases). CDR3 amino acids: CASSLFRGTETQYF. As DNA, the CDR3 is TGTGCCAGCAGTTTATTCAGGGGTACAGAGACCCAGTACTTC.